This TCR beta chain was retrieved from a study of CD8 T cells in ankylosing spondylitis. Details on this clonotype: Its antigen is as yet unknown.

Points from the study as a whole: Among TCR beta sequences, a motif of under 10 highly homologous variants appeared characteristic of ankylosing spondylitis blood. Previously reported in reactive arthritis synovial fluid and blood were some of the motif variants.

The germline V gene encodes CDR1 SEHNR and CDR2 FQNEAQ (reference sequence). With 5 bases removed from V and 2 bases from J, the gap between germline ends came to 15 bases. The CDR3 runs to 15 residues. TCRdb recomputed calls from the 5' RACE reads with MiXCR, one row per CDR3 protein. The data contain approximately 140,000 distinct CDR3 sequences, approximately 48% of them singletons. The receptor's source is a male donor with ankylosing spondylitis. V is TRBV7-9 and J is TRBJ1-2; maybe TRBD1 (5 bases). Input material: synovial fluid, either unsorted or a sorted T cell fraction (not recorded which). The CDR3 DNA sequence: TGTGCCAGCAGCGATGGATGGTGGGGGAACTATGGCTACACCTTC. Residues: CASSDGWWGNYGYTF. Full variable domain (remainder filled in from reference TRBV7-9 and TRBJ1-2): DTGVSQNPRHKITKRGQNVTFRCDPISEHNRLYWYRQTLGQGPEFLTYFQNEAQLEKSRLLSDRFSAERPKGSFSTLEIQRTEQGDSAMYLCASSDGWWGNYGYTFGSGTRLTVV.